This T cell receptor (beta chain) emerged from a study of shared clonotypes between healthy human individuals. General study findings and limits: Incomplete sequencing of sorted subsets was indicated by rarefaction despite large depth. Naive subsets generally had larger estimated richness than memory subsets.

Here immunoSEQ multiplex PCR was the method, and the copy in TCRdb shows in-frame clones only, minus some. The sample contains about 2,200,000 clones, under 95% of which appear only once. On this clone: Its antigen remains unidentified.

The CDR3 spans 15 residues. Deletions cut 1 base from V and 3 bases from J, with 13 bases between. Germline-derived CDR1 and CDR2 are SGDLS and YYNGEE. Naive CD8 isolation took CD45RO-negative cells positively selected for CCR7 and excluded terminally differentiated effector memory CD45RA+ cells. The donors were all Caucasian adults (living in Nashville, Tennessee). The sample comprised naive CD8+ T cells from PBMCs. This TCR was sampled from a man between 18 and 29 years old in good health. Some clones in this sample may be carry-over from other donors' samples. This rearrangement joins TRBV9 to TRBJ1-1; no definite D call. The chain's CDR3 is CASSVSHRRDTEAFF. The CDR3 coding sequence is TGTGCCAGCAGCGTATCACACCGGAGGGACACTGAAGCTTTCTTT.